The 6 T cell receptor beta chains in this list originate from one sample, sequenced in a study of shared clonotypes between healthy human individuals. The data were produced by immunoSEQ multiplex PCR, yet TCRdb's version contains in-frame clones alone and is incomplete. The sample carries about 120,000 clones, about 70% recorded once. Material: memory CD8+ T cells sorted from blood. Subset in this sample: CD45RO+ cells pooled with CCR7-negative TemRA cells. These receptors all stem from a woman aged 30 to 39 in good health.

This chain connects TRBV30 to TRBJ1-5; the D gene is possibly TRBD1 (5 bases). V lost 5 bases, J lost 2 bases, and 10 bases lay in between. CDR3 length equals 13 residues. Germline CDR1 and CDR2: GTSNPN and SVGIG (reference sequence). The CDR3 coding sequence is TGTGCCTGGGGGCCCAGGGGCAATCAGCCCCAGCATTTT. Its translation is CAWGPRGNQPQHF.

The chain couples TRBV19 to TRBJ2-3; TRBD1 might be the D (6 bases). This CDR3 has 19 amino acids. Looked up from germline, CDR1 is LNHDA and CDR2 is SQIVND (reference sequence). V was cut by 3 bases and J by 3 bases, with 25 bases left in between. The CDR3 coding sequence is TGTGCCAGTAGTATGGTAACAGGGTTAGAGCCGACGTGGACAGATACGCAGTATTTT. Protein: CASSMVTGLEPTWTDTQYF.

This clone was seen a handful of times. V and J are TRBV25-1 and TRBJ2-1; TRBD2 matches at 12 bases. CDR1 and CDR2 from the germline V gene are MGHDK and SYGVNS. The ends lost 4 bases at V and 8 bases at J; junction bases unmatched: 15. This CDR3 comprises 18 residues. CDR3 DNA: TGTGCCAGCAGTGCGACTAGCGGGAGTCGAATGGGGGGCGATGAGCAGTTCTTC. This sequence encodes CASSATSGSRMGGDEQFF.

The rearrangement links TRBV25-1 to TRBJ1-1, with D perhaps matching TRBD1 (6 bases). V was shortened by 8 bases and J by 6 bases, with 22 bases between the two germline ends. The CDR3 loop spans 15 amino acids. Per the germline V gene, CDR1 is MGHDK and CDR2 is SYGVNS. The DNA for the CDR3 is TGTGCCAGCGGGGGGCAAGAGCAAGGCTACGCTGAAGCTTTCTTT. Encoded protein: CASGGQEQGYAEAFF.

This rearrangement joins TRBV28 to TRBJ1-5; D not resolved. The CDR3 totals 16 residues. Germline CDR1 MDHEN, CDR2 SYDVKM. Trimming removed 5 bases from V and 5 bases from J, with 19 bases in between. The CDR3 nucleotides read TGTGCCAGCAGTCACCTTGCCTCGTGGATCCATCAGCCCCAGCATTTT. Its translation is CASSHLASWIHQPQHF.

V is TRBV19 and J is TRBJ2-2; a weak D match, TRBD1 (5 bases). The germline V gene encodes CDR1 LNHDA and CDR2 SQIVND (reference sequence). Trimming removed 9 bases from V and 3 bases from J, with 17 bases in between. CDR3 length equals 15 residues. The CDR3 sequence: CASRRGSTDTGELFF. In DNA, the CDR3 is TGTGCCAGCAGAAGGGGAAGTACTGACACCGGGGAGCTGTTTTTT.